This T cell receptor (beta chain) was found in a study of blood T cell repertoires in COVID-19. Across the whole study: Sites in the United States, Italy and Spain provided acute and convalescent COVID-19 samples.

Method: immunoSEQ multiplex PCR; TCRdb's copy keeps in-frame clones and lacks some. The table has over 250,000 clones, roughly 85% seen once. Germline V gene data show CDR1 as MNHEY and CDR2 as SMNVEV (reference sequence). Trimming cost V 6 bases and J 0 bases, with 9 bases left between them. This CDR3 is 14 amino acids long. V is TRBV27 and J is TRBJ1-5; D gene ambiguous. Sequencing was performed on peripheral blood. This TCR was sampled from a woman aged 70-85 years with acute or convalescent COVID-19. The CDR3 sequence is CASSRLYSNQPQHF. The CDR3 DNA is TGTGCCAGCAGCCGTCTTTATAGCAATCAGCCCCAGCATTTT.